The present T cell receptor beta chain was sequenced within a study of T cell responses to AZD1222 COVID-19 vaccine. The data were produced by immunoSEQ multiplex PCR, yet TCRdb's version contains in-frame clones alone and is incomplete. The repertoire includes more than 100,000 clones, around 90% of them detected once, and 8.4% sits in the top ten. The germline CDR1 and CDR2 sequences are SGHRS and YFSETQ. The CDR3 has 14 residues. V dropped 4 bases and J dropped 4; count of bases not matched to a gene: 4. The starting material was peripheral blood, obtained on day 0 of AZD1222 vaccination. The chain has TRBV5-1 and TRBJ1-5; TRBD1 matches at 8 bases. The receptor's source is an adult in good health. CDR3 amino acids: CASSPGQENQPQHF. CDR3 DNA: TGCGCCAGCAGCCCGGGACAGGAGAATCAGCCCCAGCATTTT.